This TCR beta chain was recorded in a study of response to subunit inactivated influenza vaccine. Findings and limits, study-wide: Each seasonal influenza vaccination, the authors suggested, recruits few new T cells.

This clonotype was observed a few times. Its antigen remains unidentified. Germline V gives CDR1 SGHDN, CDR2 FVKESK. J lost 2 bases, V lost 3 bases, and 14 bases had no gene match. CDR3 size: 18 residues. TCRdb reprocessed the RT-PCR reads via MiXCR and lists one record per CDR3 protein. The sample has 500,000 or so distinct CDR3 sequences, approximately 15% seen once. The chain employs TRBV14 and TRBJ2-7, with TRBD2 matching over 9 bases. This clonotype originated in a man aged 50 to 69 who received an inactivated influenza vaccine. Sequences were derived from CD4+ T cells sorted from PBMCs, sampled 23 to 25 months after vaccination. CDR3 region: CASSQGLAGSSYTYEQYF. CDR3 coding DNA: TGTGCCAGCAGCCAGGGACTAGCCGGAAGTTCCTACACCTACGAGCAGTACTTC.